This is a list of T cell receptor beta chains from one sample in a study of blood T cell repertoires in COVID-19. The repertoire was sequenced with immunoSEQ multiplex PCR; TCRdb's copy has only in-frame clones and lacks some. The sample holds approximately 280,000 clones, 80% to 95% seen once. Sequenced material: peripheral blood. The receptors were sampled from a woman aged 25 to 39 with COVID-19, enrolled during active disease. CDR3s include the opening cysteine and the closing phenylalanine or tryptophan. The D gene is left open where the match is weak. Some rows mark clone size as missing; the rest say once, few, many or name a class of expanded clone.

DNA: TGTGCCAGCAGTTCAACCTACGAGCAGTACTTC
CDR3: CASSSTYEQYF
V: TRBV6-5
size: NA
length: 11
D: NA
J: TRBJ2-7

DNA: TGTGCCAGCAGTACTAGCGGAGGCTCCTACAATGAGCAGTTCTTC
CDR3: CASSTSGGSYNEQFF
V: TRBV6-4
size: NA
length: 15
D: TRBD2
J: TRBJ2-1

DNA: TGCGCCAGCAGCTTGGCGACACCTACGAACACCGGGGAGCTGTTTTTT
CDR3: CASSLATPTNTGELFF
V: TRBV5-1
size: NA
length: 16
D: NA
J: TRBJ2-2

DNA: TGTGCCAGCAGTGAGGGGCCGGGGGGCGAAAAACTGTTTTTT
CDR3: CASSEGPGGEKLFF
V: TRBV6-4
size: NA
length: 14
D: NA
J: TRBJ1-4

DNA: TGTGCCAGCAGCTTAAGGGACAGCGCCTTGGAAGGCTACACCTTC
CDR3: CASSLRDSALEGYTF
V: TRBV7-9
size: NA
length: 15
D: TRBD1
J: TRBJ1-2

DNA: TGCGCCAGCAGCCAGGGGGCTAGCGGGAGCCACGAGCAGTACTTC
CDR3: CASSQGASGSHEQYF
V: TRBV4-3
size: NA
length: 15
D: TRBD2
J: TRBJ2-7

DNA: TGCACCAGCAGCCAACCACTTGTTTGGACCGGGACTAGCGGGAGGACGTCAGATACGCAGTATTTT
CDR3: CTSSQPLVWTGTSGRTSDTQYF
V: TRBV1
size: NA
length: 22
D: NA
J: TRBJ2-3

DNA: TGTGCCAGCAGCGTAAGGCAGGGGGCAACAGATACGCAGTATTTT
CDR3: CASSVRQGATDTQYF
V: TRBV9
size: few
length: 15
D: TRBD1
J: TRBJ2-3

DNA: TGTGCCAGCTCACTATGGACAGGGGATCAGCCCCAGCATTTT
CDR3: CASSLWTGDQPQHF
V: TRBV18
size: NA
length: 14
D: TRBD1
J: TRBJ1-5

DNA: TGTGCCAGCAGCTTTTCCCCCCCTCCCTTCGAGACCCAGTACTTC
CDR3: CASSFSPPPFETQYF
V: TRBV11-2
size: NA
length: 15
D: NA
J: TRBJ2-5

DNA: TGTGCCAGCTCACTGGGACTAGCGCGCAATGAGCAGTTCTTC
CDR3: CASSLGLARNEQFF
V: TRBV18
size: NA
length: 14
D: TRBD2
J: TRBJ2-1

DNA: TGTGCCAGCAGTTACAGGGGACGTCTTAATGAAAAACTGTTTTTT
CDR3: CASSYRGRLNEKLFF
V: TRBV27
size: NA
length: 15
D: TRBD1
J: TRBJ1-4

DNA: TGTGCCAGCAGCGTTAGCGGGAGGGGCACCGGGGAGCTGTTTTTT
CDR3: CASSVSGRGTGELFF
V: TRBV9
size: NA
length: 15
D: TRBD2
J: TRBJ2-2

DNA: TGTGCCAGCAGCTTATTGGGAGGGCACCAAGAGACCCAGTACTTC
CDR3: CASSLLGGHQETQYF
V: TRBV13
size: NA
length: 15
D: TRBD2
J: TRBJ2-5

DNA: TGTGCCATCAGCGAGCAGGGCAACTATGGCTACACCTTC
CDR3: CAISEQGNYGYTF
V: TRBV10-3
size: NA
length: 13
D: NA
J: TRBJ1-2

DNA: TGTGCCAGCAGTCGGACAGGGGCCCTCTCTGGGGCCAACGTCCTGACTTTC
CDR3: CASSRTGALSGANVLTF
V: TRBV6-6
size: few
length: 17
D: TRBD1
J: TRBJ2-6

DNA: TGTGCCAGCAGCGACGCCCTGACTAGCGGGGTTCAAGAGACCCAGTACTTC
CDR3: CASSDALTSGVQETQYF
V: TRBV7-2
size: NA
length: 17
D: TRBD2
J: TRBJ2-5

DNA: TGTGCCAGCAGTTCGCTTCGGACAGCTAATTCACCCCTCCACTTT
CDR3: CASSSLRTANSPLHF
V: TRBV28
size: once
length: 15
D: NA
J: TRBJ1-6

DNA: TGCGCCAGCAGCCAACGAGGCGGGTCGGGAGAGCAGTACTTC
CDR3: CASSQRGGSGEQYF
V: TRBV4-3
size: NA
length: 14
D: NA
J: TRBJ2-7

DNA: TGTGCCAGCAGCGGACAGGGTCTCTCACCCCTCCACTTT
CDR3: CASSGQGLSPLHF
V: TRBV5-6
size: NA
length: 13
D: TRBD1
J: TRBJ1-6

DNA: TGTGCCAGCAGCCAAAGGACAGGGTGGAGGGCCGGGGGTGAAAAACTGTTTTTT
CDR3: CASSQRTGWRAGGEKLFF
V: TRBV3-1/TRBV3-2
size: NA
length: 18
D: TRBD1
J: TRBJ1-4

DNA: TGTGCCAGCAGCTTTGACAGACTTTCACCCCTCCACTTT
CDR3: CASSFDRLSPLHF
V: TRBV7-2
size: NA
length: 13
D: NA
J: TRBJ1-6

DNA: TGTGCCACCAGTGACCGGTATGAGCAGTTCTTC
CDR3: CATSDRYEQFF
V: TRBV24-1
size: NA
length: 11
D: NA
J: TRBJ2-1

DNA: TGTGCCAGCAGCTTGAACTCTGCTAGCGGGAGAACAGATACGCAGTATTTT
CDR3: CASSLNSASGRTDTQYF
V: TRBV7-8
size: NA
length: 17
D: TRBD2
J: TRBJ2-3

DNA: TGTGCCAGCAGCCGCCCCGTAGGGGTCGGAACTAATGAAAAACTGTTTTTT
CDR3: CASSRPVGVGTNEKLFF
V: TRBV5-6
size: NA
length: 17
D: NA
J: TRBJ1-4

DNA: TGCGCCAGCAGCTACCGGGACAGAATTGCAAATGAGCAGTTCTTC
CDR3: CASSYRDRIANEQFF
V: TRBV5-1
size: NA
length: 15
D: TRBD1
J: TRBJ2-1

DNA: TGTGCCAGCAGGGGGACAGCCTATGAAAAACTGTTTTTT
CDR3: CASRGTAYEKLFF
V: TRBV27
size: NA
length: 13
D: TRBD1
J: TRBJ1-4

DNA: TGCGCCAGCAGCTTGGGACGGGGGGTTGGCGTTTTCGAGACCCAGTACTTC
CDR3: CASSLGRGVGVFETQYF
V: TRBV5-1
size: NA
length: 17
D: TRBD2
J: TRBJ2-5

DNA: TGCGCCAGCAGCTTCGAGGACACCCGTTCGAACACTGAAGCTTTCTTT
CDR3: CASSFEDTRSNTEAFF
V: TRBV5-1
size: NA
length: 16
D: NA
J: TRBJ1-1

DNA: TGTGCCAGCAGTGGAGCAGGAATTCGGGACGAGCAGTACTTC
CDR3: CASSGAGIRDEQYF
V: TRBV2
size: NA
length: 14
D: NA
J: TRBJ2-7

DNA: TGTGCCACCAGCAGAGTGGGGACAGGCGTAAACACAGATACGCAGTATTTT
CDR3: CATSRVGTGVNTDTQYF
V: TRBV15
size: NA
length: 17
D: TRBD1
J: TRBJ2-3

DNA: TGTGCCAGCAGCTTTGGGACAGGGGGAAACACCATATATTTT
CDR3: CASSFGTGGNTIYF
V: TRBV5-5
size: NA
length: 14
D: TRBD1
J: TRBJ1-3

DNA: TGTGCCTGGAGTGTACGAGGGGGCGCAGCGGGAAACACCATATATTTT
CDR3: CAWSVRGGAAGNTIYF
V: TRBV30
size: NA
length: 16
D: TRBD1
J: TRBJ1-3